The present T cell receptor (beta chain) was sequenced within a study of neurological immune-mediated disorders. This clonotype was counted ten times or more. Its antigen is not known. Notes on the study in general: Association with the multiple sclerosis repertoire cluster was not found for any clinical or MRI feature. The absence of any CDR3 amino acid sequence shared by expanded clones across subjects suggests that repertoires were private in all groups. The greatest TCR clonal expansion appeared in HTLV-1-associated myelopathy and the smallest, falling below healthy controls, in multiple sclerosis.

The CDR3 loop spans 16 amino acids. V was pared by 8 bases and J by 5 bases, with 24 bases between. Germline CDR1 reads LGHDT; CDR2 reads YNNKEL (reference sequence). The authors produced cDNA by 5'RACE using 10-nucleotide random UMIs. TCRdb reprocessed the 5' RACE reads with MiXCR, giving one entry per CDR3 protein. In the table there are around 62,000 distinct CDR3 sequences, approximately 4.2% of which are singletons. This TCR came from a man aged 50 to 60 with multiple sclerosis. The chain recombines TRBV3-1 with TRBJ1-1; maybe TRBD1 (5 bases). The source material was PBMCs. The CDR3 coding sequence is TGTGCCAGCTCCTCCTCTACGGGATGGGGGAGAACTGAAGCTTTCTTT. Encoded protein: CASSSSTGWGRTEAFF. The complete variable domain, with remaining parts taken from reference TRBV3-1 and TRBJ1-1, reads DTAVSQTPKYLVTQMGNDKSIKCEQNLGHDTMYWYKQDSKKFLKIMFSYNNKELIINETVPNRFSPKSPDKAHLNLHINSLELGDSAVYFCASSSSTGWGRTEAFFGQGTRLTVV.